These T cell receptor beta chains were read from a single sample in a study of blood T cell repertoires in COVID-19. Here immunoSEQ multiplex PCR was the method, and the copy in TCRdb shows in-frame clones only, minus some. The table includes around 100,000 clones, over 75% detected once. Sequencing was carried out using peripheral blood. Every receptor here comes from a woman aged 70 to 79 who had recovered from COVID-19. Both conserved end residues are part of each CDR3. A D gene is named only where the DNA matches it firmly. Only part of the rows carry a size: once, few, many, or a class if the clone is expanded.

abundance: once
len: 15
j_gene: TRBJ1-2
d_gene: -
v_gene: TRBV6-5
CDR3aa: CASSYSRLLIHGYTF
CDR3nt: TGTGCCAGCAGTTACTCCCGCCTACTGATCCATGGCTACACCTTC

abundance: few
len: 15
j_gene: TRBJ2-1
d_gene: -
v_gene: TRBV5-4
CDR3aa: CASSPSGGAWIEQFF
CDR3nt: TGTGCCAGCAGTCCCTCGGGGGGCGCTTGGATTGAGCAGTTCTTC

abundance: -
len: 14
j_gene: TRBJ1-1
d_gene: -
v_gene: TRBV5-6
CDR3aa: CASSLIPRATEAFF
CDR3nt: TGTGCCAGCAGCTTGATTCCCCGCGCCACTGAAGCTTTCTTT

abundance: -
len: 12
j_gene: TRBJ1-6
d_gene: -
v_gene: TRBV12-3/TRBV12-4
CDR3aa: CASKKANSPLHF
CDR3nt: TGTGCCAGCAAAAAAGCAAATTCACCCCTCCACTTT

abundance: -
len: 14
j_gene: TRBJ2-1
d_gene: -
v_gene: TRBV30
CDR3aa: CAWSRGTTYNEQFF
CDR3nt: TGTGCCTGGAGTAGGGGGACTACTTACAATGAGCAGTTCTTC

abundance: -
len: 15
j_gene: TRBJ2-6
d_gene: -
v_gene: TRBV5-1
CDR3aa: CASSSRQAGANVLTF
CDR3nt: TGCGCCAGCAGCTCCCGACAGGCTGGGGCCAACGTCCTGACTTTC

abundance: -
len: 14
j_gene: TRBJ1-1
d_gene: TRBD1
v_gene: TRBV7-9
CDR3aa: CASSLGAGTGGAFF
CDR3nt: TGTGCCAGCAGCTTAGGAGCCGGGACAGGGGGTGCTTTCTTT

abundance: -
len: 13
j_gene: TRBJ2-7
d_gene: -
v_gene: TRBV11-3
CDR3aa: CASSLDGGYEQYF
CDR3nt: TGTGCCAGCAGCTTAGATGGCGGATACGAGCAGTACTTC

abundance: -
len: 15
j_gene: TRBJ2-3
d_gene: -
v_gene: TRBV7-2
CDR3aa: CASSLGASSTDTQYF
CDR3nt: TGTGCCAGCAGCTTAGGGGCCTCGAGCACAGATACGCAGTATTTT

abundance: -
len: 19
j_gene: TRBJ1-5
d_gene: TRBD1
v_gene: TRBV4-3
CDR3aa: CASSQDPPGQFGSNQPQHF
CDR3nt: TGCGCCAGCAGCCAAGATCCCCCGGGACAGTTTGGGAGCAATCAGCCCCAGCATTTT

abundance: -
len: 17
j_gene: TRBJ2-2
d_gene: -
v_gene: TRBV15
CDR3aa: CATSRDYRGTNTGELFF
CDR3nt: TGTGCCACCAGCAGAGATTATCGGGGAACGAACACCGGGGAGCTGTTTTTT

abundance: -
len: 12
j_gene: TRBJ2-7
d_gene: -
v_gene: TRBV12-3/TRBV12-4
CDR3aa: CARRSTAYEQYF
CDR3nt: TGTGCCAGAAGGAGTACGGCCTACGAGCAGTACTTC

abundance: -
len: 15
j_gene: TRBJ1-1
d_gene: -
v_gene: TRBV28
CDR3aa: CASSRGPLRGTEAFF
CDR3nt: TGTGCCAGCAGCAGAGGGCCACTACGGGGCACTGAAGCTTTCTTT

abundance: -
len: 14
j_gene: TRBJ2-7
d_gene: -
v_gene: TRBV7-2
CDR3aa: CASSLGLVPYEQYF
CDR3nt: TGTGCCAGCAGCTTGGGGCTAGTGCCATACGAGCAGTACTTC